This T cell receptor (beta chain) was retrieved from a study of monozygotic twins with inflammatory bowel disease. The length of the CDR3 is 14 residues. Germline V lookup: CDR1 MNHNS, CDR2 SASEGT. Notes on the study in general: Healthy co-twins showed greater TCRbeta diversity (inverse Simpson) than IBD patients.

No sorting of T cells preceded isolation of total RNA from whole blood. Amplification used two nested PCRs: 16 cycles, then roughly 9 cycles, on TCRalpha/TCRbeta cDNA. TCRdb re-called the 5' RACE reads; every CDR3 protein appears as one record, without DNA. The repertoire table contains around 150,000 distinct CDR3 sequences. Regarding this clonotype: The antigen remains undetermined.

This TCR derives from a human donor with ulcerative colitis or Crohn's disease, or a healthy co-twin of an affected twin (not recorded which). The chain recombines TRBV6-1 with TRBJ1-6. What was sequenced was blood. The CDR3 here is CASSRSSYNSPLHF.